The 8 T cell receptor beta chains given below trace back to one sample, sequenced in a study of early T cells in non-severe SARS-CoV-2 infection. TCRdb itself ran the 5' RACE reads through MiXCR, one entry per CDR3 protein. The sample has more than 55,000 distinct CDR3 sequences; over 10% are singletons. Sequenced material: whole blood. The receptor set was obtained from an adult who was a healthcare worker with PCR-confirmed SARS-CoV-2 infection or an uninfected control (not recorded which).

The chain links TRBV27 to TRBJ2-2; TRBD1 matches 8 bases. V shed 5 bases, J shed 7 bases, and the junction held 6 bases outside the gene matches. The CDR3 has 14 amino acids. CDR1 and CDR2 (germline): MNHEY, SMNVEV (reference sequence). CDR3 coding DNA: TGTGCCAGCAGTGACTGGACAGGGATCGGGGAGCTGTTTTTT. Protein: CASSDWTGIGELFF.

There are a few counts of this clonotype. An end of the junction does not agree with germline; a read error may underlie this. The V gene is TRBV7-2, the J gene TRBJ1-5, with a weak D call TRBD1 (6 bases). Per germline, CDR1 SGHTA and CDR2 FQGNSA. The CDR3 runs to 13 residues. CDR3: CASSPDSKQPQHF. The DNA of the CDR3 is TGTGCCAGCAGCCCGGACAGCAAGCAGCCCCAGCATTTT.

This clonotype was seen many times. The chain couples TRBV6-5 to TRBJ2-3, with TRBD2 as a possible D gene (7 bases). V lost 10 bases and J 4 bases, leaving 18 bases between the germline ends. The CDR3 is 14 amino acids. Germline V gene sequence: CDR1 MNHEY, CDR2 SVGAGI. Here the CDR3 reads CATRSPGGPDTQYF. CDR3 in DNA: TGTGCCACCCGCTCCCCGGGGGGCCCAGATACGCAGTATTTT.

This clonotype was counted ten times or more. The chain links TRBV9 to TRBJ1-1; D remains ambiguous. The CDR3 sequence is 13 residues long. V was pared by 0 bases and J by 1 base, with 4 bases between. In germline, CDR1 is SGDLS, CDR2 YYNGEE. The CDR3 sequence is CASSVATNTEAFF. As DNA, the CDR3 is TGTGCCAGCAGCGTAGCTACGAACACTGAAGCTTTCTTT.

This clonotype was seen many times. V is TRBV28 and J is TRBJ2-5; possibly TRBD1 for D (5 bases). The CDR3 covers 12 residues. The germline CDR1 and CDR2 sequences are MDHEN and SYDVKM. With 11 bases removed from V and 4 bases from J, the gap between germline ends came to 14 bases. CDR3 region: CASDRGRETQYF. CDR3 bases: TGTGCCTCGGATAGGGGCCGAGAGACCCAGTACTTC.

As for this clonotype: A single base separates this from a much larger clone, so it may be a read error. CDR3 in DNA: TGTGCCAGCAGTTACGGCCCGGAAAAACTGTTTTTT. This codes for CASSYGPEKLFF. The V call is TRBV6-2 or TRBV6-3, the J call TRBJ1-4; the D is unclear. The V end lost 2 bases, the J end lost 8 bases, and 6 bases lay between the germline ends. CDR1 MNHEY and CDR2 SVGEGT come from the germline V gene. This CDR3 has 12 residues.

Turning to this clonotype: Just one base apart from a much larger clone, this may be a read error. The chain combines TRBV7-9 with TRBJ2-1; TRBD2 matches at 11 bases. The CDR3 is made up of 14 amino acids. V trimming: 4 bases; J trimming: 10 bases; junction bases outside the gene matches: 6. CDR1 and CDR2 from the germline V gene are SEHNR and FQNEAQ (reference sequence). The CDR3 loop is CASSSGLAVIEQFF. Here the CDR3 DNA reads TGTGCCAGCAGCTCGGGACTAGCGGTGATAGAGCAGTTCTTC.

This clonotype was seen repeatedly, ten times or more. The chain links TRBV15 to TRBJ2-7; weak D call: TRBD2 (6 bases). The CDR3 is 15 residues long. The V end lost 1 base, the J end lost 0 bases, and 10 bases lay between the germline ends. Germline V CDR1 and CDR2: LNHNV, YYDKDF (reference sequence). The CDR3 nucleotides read TGTGCCACCAGCAGAGCTAGCGCTAGCTCCTACGAGCAGTACTTC. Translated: CATSRASASSYEQYF.